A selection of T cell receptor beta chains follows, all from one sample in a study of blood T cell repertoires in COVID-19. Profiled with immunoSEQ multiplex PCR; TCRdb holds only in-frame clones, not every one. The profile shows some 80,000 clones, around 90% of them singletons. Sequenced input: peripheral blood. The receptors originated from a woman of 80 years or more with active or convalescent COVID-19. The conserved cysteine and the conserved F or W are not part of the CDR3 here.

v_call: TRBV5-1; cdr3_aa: ASSPIRARYNEQF
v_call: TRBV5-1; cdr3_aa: ASNLQGDTEAF
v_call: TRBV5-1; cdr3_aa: ASSLVGDSRTDTQY
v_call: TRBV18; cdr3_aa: ASSPRLEGDTQY
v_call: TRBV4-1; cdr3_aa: ASSQDPGGNTGELF
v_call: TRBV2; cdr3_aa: ASSWDFTDTQY
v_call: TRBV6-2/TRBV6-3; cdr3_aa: ASSLMAGALNRNEQF
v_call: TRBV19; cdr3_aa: ASSIEGPGELF
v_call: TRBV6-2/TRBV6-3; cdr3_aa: ASSRGGSSYEQY
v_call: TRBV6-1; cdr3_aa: ASSEVTFFRGEQF
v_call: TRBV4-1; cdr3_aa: ASTPRLGADGYGYT
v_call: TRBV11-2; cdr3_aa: ASSSQGAVVNEQF
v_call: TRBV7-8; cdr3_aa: ASSSSSGNTIY
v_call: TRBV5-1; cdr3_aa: ASSLDQGERY
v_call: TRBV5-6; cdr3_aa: ASSVAGTPKQY
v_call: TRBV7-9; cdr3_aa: ASSTGLAGATAYNEQF
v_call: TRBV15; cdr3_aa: ATSRGEPGQVKAF
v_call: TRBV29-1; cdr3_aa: SVRRVLTDTQY
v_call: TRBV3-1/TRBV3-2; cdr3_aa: ASSQDMGARYGYT
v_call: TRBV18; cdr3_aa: ASSQIWTPKGLMNTEAF
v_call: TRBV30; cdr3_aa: AWSGDSQGGPQH
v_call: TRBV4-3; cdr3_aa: ASSLSFGLTPDTQY
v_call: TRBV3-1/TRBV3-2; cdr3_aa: ASKLGGQGSTGELF
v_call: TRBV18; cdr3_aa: ASSPGHITDTQY
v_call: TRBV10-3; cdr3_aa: AIRETSHDEQF
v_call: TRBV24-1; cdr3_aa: ATSDLRGLRDTQY
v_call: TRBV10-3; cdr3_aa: AISGGATNEKLF
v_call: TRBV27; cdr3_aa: ASRIRGPSNQPQH
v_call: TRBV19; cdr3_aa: ASSRTSVGSYNEQF
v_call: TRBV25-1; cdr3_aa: ASSDPTSGGATDTQY
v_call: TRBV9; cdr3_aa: ASSVGGGAGGFNEQF
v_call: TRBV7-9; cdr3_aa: ASSPGHNNEKLF
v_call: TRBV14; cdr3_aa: ASSLFRGPYEQY
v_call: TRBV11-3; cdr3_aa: ASSSRSITQY
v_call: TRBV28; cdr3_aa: ASSARLMVTDTQY
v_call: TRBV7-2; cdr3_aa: ASRTSGGWTQETQY
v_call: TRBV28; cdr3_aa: ASSFLNEKLF
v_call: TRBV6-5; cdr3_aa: ASSYSGGGYGYT
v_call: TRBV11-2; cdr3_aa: ASSSSTGPYEQY
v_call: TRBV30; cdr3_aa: AWNRNNNQPQH
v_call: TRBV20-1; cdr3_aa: SAGGLAGIVDADTQY
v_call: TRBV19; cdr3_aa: ASSISSRARTGELF